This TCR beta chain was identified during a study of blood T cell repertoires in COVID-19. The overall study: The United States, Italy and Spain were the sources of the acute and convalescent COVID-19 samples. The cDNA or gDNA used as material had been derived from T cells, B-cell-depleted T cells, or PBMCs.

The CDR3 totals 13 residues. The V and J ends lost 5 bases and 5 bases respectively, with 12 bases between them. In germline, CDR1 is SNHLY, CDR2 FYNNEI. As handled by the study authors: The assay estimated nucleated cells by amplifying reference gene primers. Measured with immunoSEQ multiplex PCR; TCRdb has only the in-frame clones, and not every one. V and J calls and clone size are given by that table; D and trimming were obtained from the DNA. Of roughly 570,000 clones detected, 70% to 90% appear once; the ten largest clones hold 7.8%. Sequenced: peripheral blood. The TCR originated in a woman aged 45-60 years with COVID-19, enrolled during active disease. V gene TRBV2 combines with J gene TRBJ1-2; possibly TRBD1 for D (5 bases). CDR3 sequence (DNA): TGTGCCAGCAGTTCCGGGACTCCATATGGCTACACCTTC. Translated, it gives CASSSGTPYGYTF.